The clone carrying this T cell receptor beta chain occurred many times. Its cognate antigen is unknown. In TCRdb, the PCR reads were re-called with MiXCR into one record per CDR3 protein. Of about 640,000 distinct CDR3 sequences in the sample, just under 20% were seen once. V was clipped by 4 bases and J by 0 bases, with 10 bases between them. CDR1 and CDR2 from the germline V gene are LGHNA and YSLEER. The CDR3 has 15 residues. This sample was taken from a study of molecular identifiers for immune sequencing clone quantification. Background on the study: RNA from approximately 20,000 or 98,000 naive CD8 cells was split five ways in replicates, with four sequenced.

Study-level findings and limits: In CMV-specific effectors, clones above 20 copies held over 98% of molecules; naive, under 1%. Because of identical TCR molecules sharing a barcode, sizes of highly expanded clones could be underestimated.

As CD8+CD4-CCR7+CD45RA+ cells, naive CD8 T cells were sorted. Sequencing used naive CD8+ T cells from blood, with Jurkat cell RNA spiked in. Subset described: FACS-sorted CD8+CD4-CCR7+CD45RA+ naive T cells. The sequence was collected from a human donor in good health. Some libraries in this study had Jurkat cell RNA spiked in. The chain is built from TRBV4-3 and TRBJ1-3, with D perhaps matching TRBD1 (6 bases). The CDR3 DNA reads as TGCGCCAGCAGCCGGGACAAGAGCTCTGGAAACACCATATATTTT. It encodes CASSRDKSSGNTIYF.